These 18 T cell receptor beta chains were all obtained from the same sample, sequenced in a study of T cell responses to AZD1222 COVID-19 vaccine. This table comes from immunoSEQ multiplex PCR, and its TCRdb copy is limited to in-frame clones, with some not included. The data contain under 140,000 clones, 85% to 95% of them singletons. The source material was peripheral blood, sampled on day 0 of AZD1222 vaccination. These receptors all come from an adult in good health.

The chain links TRBV27 to TRBJ1-2; D call uncertain. The length of the CDR3 is 13 residues. Germline V gives CDR1 MNHEY, CDR2 SMNVEV (reference sequence). Between the trimmed V and J ends, which lost 2 bases and 4 bases, there was a span of 8 bases. The CDR3 here is CASSLGGIYGYTF. The CDR3 region has the DNA TGTGCCAGCAGTTTAGGTGGGATCTATGGCTACACCTTC.

The genes are TRBV4-1 and TRBJ1-5; 7 bases fit TRBD1. V trimming: 4 bases; J trimming: 2 bases; junction bases outside the gene matches: 8. Germline V gene data show CDR1 as MGHRA and CDR2 as YSYEKL. The length of the CDR3 is 16 residues. The CDR3 spells CASSPGGMMGNQPQHF. The CDR3 nucleotides read TGCGCCAGCAGCCCAGGGGGGATGATGGGCAATCAGCCCCAGCATTTT.

This chain connects TRBV7-2 to TRBJ2-7; TRBD1 aligns across 11 bases. This CDR3 has 13 amino acids. The V gene end was trimmed by 7 bases and the J gene end by 2 bases; junction bases not matched to a gene: 1. Per germline, CDR1 SGHTA and CDR2 FQGNSA. The CDR3 bases are TGTGCCAGCAAGGGACAGGGGGCCTACGAGCAGTACTTC. Translation: CASKGQGAYEQYF. Drawing the rest from reference TRBV7-2 and TRBJ2-7, the complete variable domain is GAGVSQSPSNKVTEKGKDVELRCDPISGHTALYWYRQSLGQGLEFLIYFQGNSAPDKSGLPSDRFSAERTGGSVSTLTIQRTQQEDSAVYLCASKGQGAYEQYFGPGTRLTVT.

This clone was seen just once. This sequence joins TRBV7-8 and TRBJ1-1; tentatively, D is TRBD1 (5 bases). V was clipped by 5 bases and J by 1 base, with 11 bases between them. This CDR3 is built from 14 residues. Germline CDR1 reads SGHVS; CDR2 reads FQNEAQ. The CDR3 sequence: CASSLGVPNTEAFF. CDR3 sequence (DNA): TGTGCCAGCAGCCTAGGGGTGCCGAACACTGAAGCTTTCTTT.

The chain couples TRBV7-9 to TRBJ2-2; no firm D call. V lost 1 base and J lost 3, with 6 bases in between. The germline gives CDR1 SEHNR, CDR2 FQNEAQ (reference sequence). This CDR3 comprises 14 residues. CDR3 DNA sequence: TGTGCCAGCAGCTTAGAACCGGACACCGGGGAGCTGTTTTTT. Translating it yields CASSLEPDTGELFF.

Points on this clone: The sample holds other DNA sequences that translate to the same CDR3. The chain has TRBV28 and TRBJ1-4; tentatively, D is TRBD1 (5 bases). This CDR3 comprises 14 residues. Per germline, CDR1 MDHEN and CDR2 SYDVKM. Trimming removed 2 bases from V and 4 bases from J, with 8 bases in between. CDR3 region: CASSLQGLNEKLFF. The CDR3 region has the DNA TGTGCCAGCAGTTTACAGGGCCTTAATGAAAAACTGTTTTTT.

The chain recombines TRBV5-4 with TRBJ2-2, with D tentatively TRBD1 or TRBD2 (6 bases each). The V and J ends lost 0 bases and 4 bases respectively, with 7 bases between them. Germline V gene sequence: CDR1 SGHNT, CDR2 YYREEE (reference sequence). The CDR3 runs 14 residues. The CDR3 loop reads CASSLEGGTGELFF. The CDR3 nucleotides are TGTGCCAGCAGCTTGGAGGGGGGCACCGGGGAGCTGTTTTTT.

V gene TRBV28 combines with J gene TRBJ1-4, with no clear D. CDR1 and CDR2 from the germline V gene are MDHEN and SYDVKM. The CDR3 sequence is 12 residues long. The chain's CDR3 is CAPLGLCEKLFF. The CDR3 DNA is TGTGCTCCCTTAGGGCTCTGTGAAAAACTGTTTTTT.

The CDR3 here is CASSRGQASSGNTIYF. CDR3 DNA: TGCGCCAGCAGCAGGGGACAGGCGAGCTCTGGAAACACCATATATTTT. The chain combines TRBV5-1 with TRBJ1-3; 8 nucleotides line up with TRBD1. V dropped 4 bases and J dropped 0; count of bases not matched to a gene: 6. This CDR3 comprises 16 residues. CDR1 SGHRS and CDR2 YFSETQ come from the germline V gene. The complete variable domain, with remaining parts taken from reference TRBV5-1 and TRBJ1-3, reads KAGVTQTPRYLIKTRGQQVTLSCSPISGHRSVSWYQQTPGQGLQFLFEYFSETQRNKGNFPGRFSGRQFSNSRSEMNVSTLELGDSALYLCASSRGQASSGNTIYFGEGSWLTVV.

CDR3 in DNA: TGTGCCAGCAGCATCCATAGCGGGGGGACGAATGAGCAGTTCTTC. Amino acids: CASSIHSGGTNEQFF. The J gene is TRBJ2-1, the V gene TRBV7-6; TRBD2 aligns across 10 bases. V was pared by 5 bases and J by 7 bases, with 8 bases of the junction left unmatched. This CDR3 has 15 residues. Germline V gene lookup returns CDR1 SGHVS and CDR2 FNYEAQ.

The chain couples TRBV3-1 (or the pseudogene TRBV3-2) to TRBJ1-6; D gene ambiguous. The CDR3 has 15 amino acids. Trimming removed 2 bases from V and 9 bases from J, with 14 bases in between. Germline values: CDR1 LGHDT, CDR2 YNNKEL (reference sequence). CDR3 coding DNA: TGTGCCAGCAGCCAACTTCCAGGATCAAGTTCACCCCTCCACTTT. Its translation is CASSQLPGSSSPLHF.

The chain links TRBV3-1 (or the pseudogene TRBV3-2) to TRBJ2-7; D may be TRBD1 (6 bases). The CDR3 consists of 14 residues. CDR1 is LGHDT, CDR2 YNNKEL, per germline (reference sequence). The V and J ends lost 8 bases and 5 bases respectively, with 19 bases between them. For the CDR3, the DNA is TGTGCCAGCTCGTCTGAACAGGGTAACCACGAGCAGTACTTC. It specifies CASSSEQGNHEQYF.

This rearrangement joins TRBV30 to TRBJ1-5, with TRBD1 matching 7 bases. J gave up 3 bases and V 3 bases, and 2 bases lay outside the gene matches. In germline, CDR1 is GTSNPN, CDR2 SVGIG (reference sequence). This CDR3 region has 13 residues. CDR3 loop: CAWSGTVNQPQHF. CDR3 nucleotide sequence: TGTGCCTGGAGCGGGACAGTCAATCAGCCCCAGCATTTT.

The chain combines TRBV2 with TRBJ1-4; D gene unclear. The CDR3 contains 14 residues. In germline, CDR1 is SNHLY, CDR2 FYNNEI. The ends were cut back, 1 base at V and 8 bases at J, with 11 bases in the middle. CDR3 in amino acids: CASSEGGEKEKLFF. CDR3 coding DNA: TGTGCCAGCAGTGAAGGCGGGGAGAAGGAAAAACTGTTTTTT.

The chain links TRBV6-5 to TRBJ2-1, with 12 bases matching TRBD1. The CDR3 extends over 15 amino acids. CDR1 is MNHEY, CDR2 SVGAGI, per germline. J gave up 7 bases and V 2 bases, and 3 bases lay outside the gene matches. CDR3 sequence reads: CASSYGTGGRNEQFF. CDR3 DNA sequence: TGTGCCAGCAGTTACGGGACAGGGGGCCGTAATGAGCAGTTCTTC.

The genes are TRBV28 and TRBJ1-5; D is undetermined. CDR1 and CDR2 (germline): MDHEN, SYDVKM. The CDR3 spans 15 residues. V lost 3 bases to trimming and J lost 2 bases, with 11 bases between them. The CDR3 spells CASSFMGMGNQPQHF. Written as DNA, the CDR3 is TGTGCCAGCAGTTTCATGGGAATGGGCAATCAGCCCCAGCATTTT.

The rearrangement joins TRBV30 to TRBJ2-7; TRBD1 agrees at 8 bases. V lost 5 bases, J lost 7 bases, and 16 bases stayed unmatched. The CDR3 is 15 amino acids. Germline CDR1 and CDR2: GTSNPN and SVGIG (reference sequence). CDR3 region: CAWGDWTGPYGEQYF. CDR3 sequence (DNA): TGTGCCTGGGGCGATTGGACAGGGCCCTATGGGGAGCAGTACTTC.

The genes are TRBV6-4 and TRBJ1-6; TRBD1 might be the D (6 bases). The CDR3 has 15 residues. V lost 6 bases to trimming and J lost 10 bases, with 19 bases between them. Germline V lookup: CDR1 MRHNA, CDR2 SNTAGT. The CDR3 loop reads CASSPAAQGISPLHF. The CDR3 DNA reads as TGTGCCAGCAGCCCCGCGGCCCAGGGGATCTCACCCCTCCACTTT.